The rows below give T cell receptor beta chains drawn from one sample of a study of T cell responses to AZD1222 COVID-19 vaccine. Clones were read by immunoSEQ multiplex PCR, and TCRdb kept only the in-frame ones, dropping some. The sample consists of 150,000 or so clones, about 90% of them appearing once. The material was peripheral blood, obtained 28 days after the second AZD1222 dose. These receptors originate from an adult who received the AZD1222 COVID-19 vaccine. The CDR3 runs from the conserved cysteine through the conserved F or W. A D gene is named only where the DNA matches it firmly. Size is stated for part of the rows, as once, few or many counts, or as a class when the clone is expanded.

v_call: TRBV14; j_call: TRBJ1-6; d_call: -; clone_size: -; cdr3_nt: TGTGCCAGCAGCCAACTAACCCTAGGGGCAAATTCACCCCTCCACTTT; cdr3_aa: CASSQLTLGANSPLHF
v_call: TRBV5-4; j_call: TRBJ2-3; d_call: TRBD2; clone_size: -; cdr3_nt: TGTGCCAGCAGCTTGGATGGGACTAGCGCATTCACAGATACGCAGTATTTT; cdr3_aa: CASSLDGTSAFTDTQYF
v_call: TRBV19; j_call: TRBJ1-4; d_call: -; clone_size: -; cdr3_nt: TGTGCCAGTAGTAAGCTGACGGCTAATAATGAAAAACTGTTTTTT; cdr3_aa: CASSKLTANNEKLFF
v_call: TRBV5-1; j_call: TRBJ1-3; d_call: -; clone_size: -; cdr3_nt: TGCGCCAGCAGCCTGCAGGGGAACTCTGGAAACACCATATATTTT; cdr3_aa: CASSLQGNSGNTIYF
v_call: TRBV2; j_call: TRBJ1-4; d_call: -; clone_size: -; cdr3_nt: TGTGCCAGCACGACCACAGGGTCGTCTGAAAAACTGTTTTTT; cdr3_aa: CASTTTGSSEKLFF
v_call: TRBV5-1; j_call: TRBJ2-3; d_call: TRBD1; clone_size: -; cdr3_nt: TGCGCCAGCAGCACCGCTCCAACTGGGGACAGGGTCGCAGATACGCAGTATTTT; cdr3_aa: CASSTAPTGDRVADTQYF
v_call: TRBV14; j_call: TRBJ2-3; d_call: -; clone_size: -; cdr3_nt: TGTGCCAGCAGCCAAATTACAGATACGCAGTATTTT; cdr3_aa: CASSQITDTQYF
v_call: TRBV7-2; j_call: TRBJ2-5; d_call: -; clone_size: -; cdr3_nt: TGTGCCAGCAGCTTAGGGCGAGGGTATACAGAGACCCAGTACTTC; cdr3_aa: CASSLGRGYTETQYF
v_call: TRBV6-5; j_call: TRBJ2-7; d_call: -; clone_size: -; cdr3_nt: TGTGCCAGCAGCCGCCAGGGGGGCAGTTTGGACGAGCAGTACTTC; cdr3_aa: CASSRQGGSLDEQYF
v_call: TRBV6-5; j_call: TRBJ2-5; d_call: TRBD1; clone_size: -; cdr3_nt: TGTGCCAGCATCACAGGGGGAGTAGAAGAGACCCAGTACTTC; cdr3_aa: CASITGGVEETQYF
v_call: TRBV3-1/TRBV3-2; j_call: TRBJ1-2; d_call: -; clone_size: -; cdr3_nt: TGTGCCAGCAGCCAAGATAGGGGCCTACATGGCTACACCTTC; cdr3_aa: CASSQDRGLHGYTF
v_call: TRBV18; j_call: TRBJ2-1; d_call: TRBD2; clone_size: -; cdr3_nt: TGTGCCAGCTCCCCCGGGACTAGCGGGCACAATGAGCAGTTCTTC; cdr3_aa: CASSPGTSGHNEQFF
v_call: TRBV29-1; j_call: TRBJ2-2; d_call: TRBD1; clone_size: -; cdr3_nt: TGCAGCGTCGGGACAGCATATACCGGGGAGCTGTTTTTT; cdr3_aa: CSVGTAYTGELFF
v_call: TRBV10-3; j_call: TRBJ1-6; d_call: -; clone_size: -; cdr3_nt: TGTGCCATCAGTGCAGGGGCTAATTCACCCCTCCACTTT; cdr3_aa: CAISAGANSPLHF
v_call: TRBV18; j_call: TRBJ2-5; d_call: -; clone_size: -; cdr3_nt: TGTGCCAGCTCCCCCACAAGCAAAGAGACCCAGTACTTC; cdr3_aa: CASSPTSKETQYF
v_call: TRBV4-3; j_call: TRBJ2-3; d_call: TRBD2; clone_size: -; cdr3_nt: TGCGCCAGCAGCCAAGACAGGGCGTTGGGACTAGCTGATCCGGGCACAGATACGCAGTATTTT; cdr3_aa: CASSQDRALGLADPGTDTQYF
v_call: TRBV7-9; j_call: TRBJ2-3; d_call: -; clone_size: -; cdr3_nt: TGTGCCAGCAGCGCCTCACCAGATACGCAGTATTTT; cdr3_aa: CASSASPDTQYF
v_call: TRBV2; j_call: TRBJ1-6; d_call: -; clone_size: once; cdr3_nt: TGTGCCAGCAGTGGGCAGAATTCACCCCTCCACTTT; cdr3_aa: CASSGQNSPLHF
v_call: TRBV3-1/TRBV3-2; j_call: TRBJ1-6; d_call: -; clone_size: -; cdr3_nt: TGTGCCAGCAGCCACCTCAATTCACCCCTCCACTTT; cdr3_aa: CASSHLNSPLHF
v_call: TRBV5-1; j_call: TRBJ1-2; d_call: -; clone_size: -; cdr3_nt: TGCGCCAGCAGCTTGGGCGGGGGACCCAAAAACTATGGCTACACCTTC; cdr3_aa: CASSLGGGPKNYGYTF
v_call: TRBV28; j_call: TRBJ2-3; d_call: TRBD1; clone_size: -; cdr3_nt: TGTGCCAGCAGGGGGACAGGGGGTAGCACAGATACGCAGTATTTT; cdr3_aa: CASRGTGGSTDTQYF
v_call: TRBV19; j_call: TRBJ2-2; d_call: TRBD2; clone_size: -; cdr3_nt: TGTGCCAGTAGTATGCCAACTCTAGCGGGAGCCGGGGAGCTGTTTTTT; cdr3_aa: CASSMPTLAGAGELFF
v_call: TRBV5-1; j_call: TRBJ2-6; d_call: -; clone_size: few; cdr3_nt: TGCGCCAGCAGCTCACAGGGACGGAGGTCTGGGGCCAACGTCCTGACTTTC; cdr3_aa: CASSSQGRRSGANVLTF
v_call: TRBV15; j_call: TRBJ1-1; d_call: -; clone_size: -; cdr3_nt: TGTGCCACCAGCTCTCAAAGGGGGACTGAAGCTTTCTTT; cdr3_aa: CATSSQRGTEAFF
v_call: TRBV4-3; j_call: TRBJ1-6; d_call: -; clone_size: once; cdr3_nt: TGCGCCAGCAGCCAAGACCGTGGCAGGGTATCACCCCTCCACTTT; cdr3_aa: CASSQDRGRVSPLHF
v_call: TRBV7-9; j_call: TRBJ2-1; d_call: -; clone_size: once; cdr3_nt: TGTGCCAGCAGCCGATACTCGGGGCGGGACTACAATGAGCAGTTCTTC; cdr3_aa: CASSRYSGRDYNEQFF
v_call: TRBV4-1; j_call: TRBJ2-6; d_call: -; clone_size: -; cdr3_nt: TGCGCCAGCAGCCAAGAGCCCGACAGGTCAACCGGGGCCAACGTCCTGACTTTC; cdr3_aa: CASSQEPDRSTGANVLTF
v_call: TRBV21-1; j_call: TRBJ2-5; d_call: -; clone_size: -; cdr3_nt: TGTGCCAGCAGCTTACGGAACGAACGGACTAGCGGGGGGGCTTGTGAGACCCAGTACTTC; cdr3_aa: CASSLRNERTSGGACETQYF
v_call: TRBV9; j_call: TRBJ1-3; d_call: -; clone_size: -; cdr3_nt: TGTGCCAGCAGCGTAGTAGCATGGCCGTCCTCTGGAAACACCATATATTTT; cdr3_aa: CASSVVAWPSSGNTIYF
v_call: TRBV6-4; j_call: TRBJ1-2; d_call: -; clone_size: -; cdr3_nt: TGTGCCAGCAGCCCCTTCCCGGGGGACTATGGCTACACCTTC; cdr3_aa: CASSPFPGDYGYTF
v_call: TRBV2; j_call: TRBJ2-1; d_call: TRBD2; clone_size: -; cdr3_nt: TGTGCCAGCAGTGAGGTTTCTCAGCGGGAGGTGGCGTTCTTC; cdr3_aa: CASSEVSQREVAFF
v_call: TRBV6-2/TRBV6-3; j_call: TRBJ2-1; d_call: TRBD2; clone_size: -; cdr3_nt: TGTGCCAGCAGTACACCTAGCGGGGGGGCCTACAATGAGCAGTTCTTC; cdr3_aa: CASSTPSGGAYNEQFF
v_call: TRBV6-5; j_call: TRBJ1-2; d_call: -; clone_size: once; cdr3_nt: TGTGCCAGTTGGGACACCAACTATGGCTACACCTTC; cdr3_aa: CASWDTNYGYTF
v_call: TRBV11-1; j_call: TRBJ2-2; d_call: -; clone_size: -; cdr3_nt: TGTGCCAGCAGCTTGACGAGGGGGGCCCAGACCGGGGAGCTGTTTTTT; cdr3_aa: CASSLTRGAQTGELFF
v_call: TRBV6-5; j_call: TRBJ1-4; d_call: -; clone_size: -; cdr3_nt: TGTGCCAGCAGTTACTCGCCCCCAACTAATGAAAAACTGTTTTTT; cdr3_aa: CASSYSPPTNEKLFF
v_call: TRBV28; j_call: TRBJ1-4; d_call: TRBD1; clone_size: -; cdr3_nt: TGTGCCAGCAGTCAGCCCGGACAGGGAGCTAATGAAAAACTGTTTTTT; cdr3_aa: CASSQPGQGANEKLFF
v_call: TRBV30; j_call: TRBJ1-4; d_call: TRBD1; clone_size: -; cdr3_nt: TGTGCCTGGAAGGGACAGGGTCTTGAAAAACTGTTTTTT; cdr3_aa: CAWKGQGLEKLFF
v_call: TRBV28; j_call: TRBJ2-7; d_call: TRBD2; clone_size: -; cdr3_nt: TGTGCCAGCAGCTCGGGACTAGCGGGGACTCGGTACGAGCAGTACTTC; cdr3_aa: CASSSGLAGTRYEQYF
v_call: TRBV11-3; j_call: TRBJ2-1; d_call: TRBD2; clone_size: once; cdr3_nt: TGTGCCAGCAGCCTGAGACTAGCGGGAACCTACAATGAGCAGTTCTTC; cdr3_aa: CASSLRLAGTYNEQFF
v_call: TRBV27; j_call: TRBJ1-6; d_call: -; clone_size: -; cdr3_nt: TGTGCCAGCAGACAGGGTTGGTTTGATTCACCCCTCCACTTT; cdr3_aa: CASRQGWFDSPLHF
v_call: TRBV29-1; j_call: TRBJ2-5; d_call: TRBD1; clone_size: -; cdr3_nt: TGCAGCGGACAGTTACAGGGGGCGCTTAGAGAGACCCAGTACTTC; cdr3_aa: CSGQLQGALRETQYF
v_call: TRBV6-5; j_call: TRBJ1-6; d_call: -; clone_size: -; cdr3_nt: TGTGCCAGCAGTTACTCGACCAGGGTGGATTCACCCCTCCACTTT; cdr3_aa: CASSYSTRVDSPLHF
v_call: TRBV30; j_call: TRBJ2-3; d_call: TRBD2; clone_size: -; cdr3_nt: TGTGCCGGGGGACTAGCTAGCGCAGATACGCAGTATTTT; cdr3_aa: CAGGLASADTQYF
v_call: TRBV27; j_call: TRBJ2-5; d_call: -; clone_size: -; cdr3_nt: TGTGCCAGCAGTTTACGCCTGACAGGGAGGCAGACCCAGTACTTC; cdr3_aa: CASSLRLTGRQTQYF
v_call: TRBV28; j_call: TRBJ2-1; d_call: -; clone_size: -; cdr3_nt: TGTGCCAGCAGTTTACGCGATGAGCAGTTCTTC; cdr3_aa: CASSLRDEQFF
v_call: TRBV6-4; j_call: TRBJ1-2; d_call: TRBD1; clone_size: -; cdr3_nt: TGTGCCAGCAGTGACCCGGACCAGGGGGATTATGGCTACACCTTC; cdr3_aa: CASSDPDQGDYGYTF
v_call: TRBV5-1; j_call: TRBJ2-3; d_call: -; clone_size: few; cdr3_nt: TGCGCCAGCAGCAATCCGGGACTCCCCACAGATACGCAGTATTTT; cdr3_aa: CASSNPGLPTDTQYF
v_call: TRBV7-3; j_call: TRBJ2-2; d_call: -; clone_size: once; cdr3_nt: TGTGCCAGCAGCTTATCAGGGACTACCGGGGAGCTGTTTTTT; cdr3_aa: CASSLSGTTGELFF
v_call: TRBV18; j_call: TRBJ2-3; d_call: TRBD1; clone_size: -; cdr3_nt: TGTGCCAGCTCACCCAGAGAGGGGGCAGGGTCAGATACGCAGTATTTT; cdr3_aa: CASSPREGAGSDTQYF
v_call: TRBV30; j_call: TRBJ1-6; d_call: -; clone_size: -; cdr3_nt: TGTGCCTGGAGTGCCTTACGTAGGGGGAGTTCACCCCTCCACTTT; cdr3_aa: CAWSALRRGSSPLHF
v_call: TRBV7-6; j_call: TRBJ2-1; d_call: -; clone_size: -; cdr3_nt: TGTGCCAGCAGCCCCCGGACAGAGCAGTTCTTC; cdr3_aa: CASSPRTEQFF
v_call: TRBV7-3; j_call: TRBJ2-1; d_call: TRBD2; clone_size: -; cdr3_nt: TGTGCCAGCAGCCCGGGGAAAGCGGGAACCGACAATGAGCAGTTCTTC; cdr3_aa: CASSPGKAGTDNEQFF
v_call: TRBV30; j_call: TRBJ2-3; d_call: -; clone_size: -; cdr3_nt: TGTGCCTGGAGTGAACTGGGTGGGAGCACAGATACGCAGTATTTT; cdr3_aa: CAWSELGGSTDTQYF
v_call: TRBV7-6; j_call: TRBJ2-3; d_call: -; clone_size: -; cdr3_nt: TGTGCCAGCAGCTTGGGGACCGCTCGCACAGATACGCAGTATTTT; cdr3_aa: CASSLGTARTDTQYF